Following are 28 T cell receptor beta chains from one sample sequenced in a study of neurological immune-mediated disorders. MiXCR, applied by TCRdb to the 5' RACE reads, yields one record per CDR3 protein. The sample has 20,000 or so distinct CDR3 sequences, less than 3.5% seen once. The sample was PBMCs. The receptors were gathered from a woman younger than 35 with multiple sclerosis.

This clonotype has a count of ten or more. This rearrangement joins TRBV7-2 to TRBJ1-1; TRBD1 might be the D (5 bases). This CDR3 has 15 residues. Trimming stripped 4 bases from V and 4 bases from J, with 16 bases between. The germline V gene has CDR1 SGHTA and CDR2 FQGNSA. Here the CDR3 DNA reads TGTGCCAGCAGCTCTAAATCAGGGCTGAGCACTGAAGCTTTCTTT. It translates to CASSSKSGLSTEAFF.

This clonotype was observed many times. CDR3 nucleotide sequence: TGCAGTGCTAGAGATGGGACCCAGTACTTC. Translated: CSARDGTQYF. This rearrangement joins TRBV20-1 to TRBJ2-5, with unresolved D. The V gene's germline CDR1 is DFQATT and CDR2 SNEGSKA (reference sequence). V was pared by 0 bases and J by 7 bases, with 3 bases between. The CDR3 totals 10 residues.

This clonotype was detected many times. The chain is built from TRBV29-1 and TRBJ1-1; the match to TRBD1 covers 10 bases. V lost 4 bases, J lost 4 bases, and 6 bases stayed unmatched. CDR3 length: 14 residues. The germline CDR1 and CDR2 sequences are SQVTM and ANQGSEA. The DNA of the CDR3 is TGCAGCGTTGTATGGACAGGGGGGAGCACTGAAGCTTTCTTT. Translated: CSVVWTGGSTEAFF.

This clonotype has a handful of counts. At one of its ends the junction is not consistent with the germline gene, which may arise from a read error. The chain employs TRBV12-3 or TRBV12-4 and TRBJ1-5; the D is unclear. The CDR3 is made up of 15 amino acids. The CDR3 DNA reads as TGTGCCAGCAGTTATTCGGAGAATAGCAATCAGCCCCAGAATTTT. This sequence encodes CASSYSENSNQPQNF.

This clonotype is medium-sized (0.01 to 0.1%). CDR3 amino acids: CASRETLSYEQYF. The CDR3 DNA reads as TGTGCCAGCAGAGAGACACTCTCCTACGAGCAGTACTTC. V and J are TRBV28 and TRBJ2-7; D not certain. From germline, CDR1 is MDHEN and CDR2 SYDVKM. The V end was cut by 6 bases, the J end by 0 bases, with 9 bases between. CDR3 length equals 13 residues.

In its sample, this clonotype was seen many times. This chain joins TRBV20-1 and TRBJ2-3; 9 bases align to TRBD2. The CDR3 covers 14 residues. The germline V gene encodes CDR1 DFQATT and CDR2 SNEGSKA (reference sequence). V shed 4 bases and J 5 bases; nucleotides not matched to a gene: 7. CDR3 amino acids: CSATGGGAKDTQYF. The CDR3 DNA is TGCAGTGCTACCGGCGGGGGGGCGAAAGATACGCAGTATTTT.

The sample holds many counts of this clonotype. The rearrangement links TRBV5-1 to TRBJ2-5; D possibly corresponds to TRBD2 (6 bases). Germline loops: CDR1 SGHRS, CDR2 YFSETQ. This CDR3 spans 15 amino acids. V gave up 1 base and J gave up 7 bases, with 17 bases separating them. CDR3 nucleotide sequence: TGCGCCAGCAGCTTGTTCCTCGGGACTGTGGGGACCCAGTACTTC. It yields the protein CASSLFLGTVGTQYF.

This clonotype was observed at least ten times. V gene TRBV9 combines with J gene TRBJ2-5; 7 positions match TRBD2. After removal of 0 bases from V and 3 bases from J, the junction contained 2 bases not matched to a gene. The germline V gene encodes CDR1 SGDLS and CDR2 YYNGEE. The length of the CDR3 is 14 residues. CDR3 nucleotides: TGTGCCAGCAGCGTAGTAGCGGGTGAAGAGACCCAGTACTTC. Translated, it gives CASSVVAGEETQYF.

In this sample, this clonotype turned up many times. The rearrangement uses TRBV3-1 and TRBJ2-1, with 7 bases matching TRBD1. This CDR3 comprises 16 residues. CDR1 is LGHDT, CDR2 YNNKEL, per germline (reference sequence). The V and J ends lost 2 bases and 2 bases, in that order; junction bases with no gene match: 6. In DNA form, the CDR3 reads TGTGCCAGCAGCCAAACTAGACAGGGACCCTACAATGAGCAGTTCTTC. As protein: CASSQTRQGPYNEQFF.

This clonotype was seen ten or more times. V is TRBV7-9 and J is TRBJ2-1, with 7 bases lining up with TRBD1. CDR1 and CDR2 from the germline V gene are SEHNR and FQNEAQ (reference sequence). The V segment lost 6 bases and the J segment 7 bases; nucleotides outside the gene matches: 3. The CDR3 consists of 12 residues. In DNA form, the CDR3 reads TGTGCCAGCAGGGGGACAGAGAATGAGCAGTTCTTC. Protein sequence: CASRGTENEQFF. Looking up the rest from reference TRBV7-9 and TRBJ2-1 gives the full variable domain: DTGVSQNPRHKITKRGQNVTFRCDPISEHNRLYWYRQTLGQGPEFLTYFQNEAQLEKSRLLSDRFSAERPKGSFSTLEIQRTEQGDSAMYLCASRGTENEQFFGPGTRLTVL.

This clonotype was observed many times. The chain employs TRBV7-6 and TRBJ1-1; the match to TRBD1 covers 7 bases. There are 14 residues in the CDR3. Germline CDR1 is SGHVS and CDR2 is FNYEAQ. J gave up 5 bases and V 3 bases, and 6 bases lay outside the gene matches. This CDR3 is CASSLNRQGTEAFF. As DNA, the CDR3 is TGTGCCAGCAGCTTGAATCGACAGGGAACTGAAGCTTTCTTT. Full variable domain (rest looked up from reference TRBV7-6 and TRBJ1-1): GAGVSQSPRYKVTKRGQDVALRCDPISGHVSLYWYRQALGQGPEFLTYFNYEAQQDKSGLPNDRFSAERPEGSISTLTIQRTEQRDSAMYRCASSLNRQGTEAFFGQGTRLTVV.

This clonotype was observed many times. The V call is TRBV6-5, the J call TRBJ2-2; 12 nucleotides align to TRBD1. Trimming cost V 6 bases and J 6 bases; bases outside gene matches: 2. CDR3 length equals 14 residues. Germline CDR1 MNHEY, CDR2 SVGAGI. The CDR3, as DNA: TGTGCCAGCAGCGGGACAGGGGGCCCCGGGGAGCTGTTTTTT. Translation gives CASSGTGGPGELFF.

This clonotype was recorded many times. This rearrangement joins TRBV7-3 to TRBJ2-3; 10 bases map to TRBD2. Trimming removed 1 base from V and 9 bases from J; junction bases left unmatched: 10. The CDR3 runs to 16 residues. The germline V gene encodes CDR1 SGHTA and CDR2 FQGTGA. The CDR3 DNA reads as TGTGCCAGCAGCTTAAAACCTAGCGGGGGCCCTGAGACGCAGTATTTT. Its translation: CASSLKPSGGPETQYF. The entire variable domain, with the rest obtained from reference TRBV7-3 and TRBJ2-3, is as follows: GAGVSQTPSNKVTEKGKYVELRCDPISGHTALYWYRQSLGQGPEFLIYFQGTGAADDSGLPNDRFFAVRPEGSVSTLKIQRTERGDSAVYLCASSLKPSGGPETQYFGPGTRLTVL.

This clonotype was recorded many times. The V gene is TRBV20-1, the J gene TRBJ1-2; maybe TRBD1 (6 bases). This CDR3 has 16 amino acids. CDR1 DFQATT and CDR2 SNEGSKA come from the germline V gene (reference sequence). The V and J ends lost 2 bases and 2 bases respectively, with 18 bases between them. The DNA of the CDR3 is TGCAGTGCTAGACAGACTGGGAACAGGGTCAACTATGGCTACACCTTC. As protein: CSARQTGNRVNYGYTF.

Ten or more counts support this clonotype. V usage is TRBV20-1 and J usage is TRBJ1-1, with no clear D. The CDR3 is 14 amino acids. The V end was cut by 1 base, the J end by 3 bases, with 12 bases between. CDR1 is DFQATT and CDR2 is SNEGSKA in the germline V gene (reference sequence). The CDR3 sequence is CSARVEASDTEAFF. The CDR3 DNA reads as TGCAGTGCTAGAGTTGAAGCTTCTGACACTGAAGCTTTCTTT.

This clonotype was recorded many times. V and J are TRBV20-1 and TRBJ1-1; 9 bases are shared with TRBD1. Trimming removed 8 bases from V and 1 base from J; junction bases left unmatched: 11. Germline CDR1 is DFQATT and CDR2 is SNEGSKA (reference sequence). The CDR3 is 15 amino acids. CDR3 region: CSSATGGVRNTEAFF. CDR3 in DNA: TGCAGTTCCGCAACAGGGGGCGTGAGGAACACTGAAGCTTTCTTT.

Many counts were recorded for this clonotype. This rearrangement joins TRBV7-6 to TRBJ2-1; 8 bases are shared with TRBD1. J was trimmed by 7 bases and V by 5 bases; bases with no gene match: 7. The CDR3 spans 14 residues. Germline V gene sequence: CDR1 SGHVS, CDR2 FNYEAQ. The CDR3: CASSRNRGSNEQFF. The CDR3 DNA reads TGTGCCAGCAGCCGAAACAGGGGGAGTAATGAGCAGTTCTTC.

Within the sample, this clonotype is medium-sized. This chain connects TRBV19 to TRBJ1-5, with D possibly TRBD1 on 5 matching bases. V dropped 6 bases and J dropped 4 bases, with 7 bases sitting between them. Per the germline V gene, CDR1 is LNHDA and CDR2 is SQIVND (reference sequence). There are 12 residues in the CDR3. The CDR3 coding sequence is TGTGCCAGTAGGGGGGGAAATCAGCCCCAGCATTTT. Its protein is CASRGGNQPQHF.

This clonotype was seen at least ten times. The chain employs TRBV7-2 and TRBJ2-1; a weak D match, TRBD2 (5 bases). CDR1 SGHTA and CDR2 FQGNSA come from the germline V gene. This CDR3 region has 12 residues. The V end was cut by 3 bases, the J end by 6 bases, with 6 bases between. The CDR3 is CASSFGLNEQFF. The DNA for the CDR3 is TGTGCCAGCAGCTTCGGACTCAATGAGCAGTTCTTC.

By share of the sample, this clonotype is medium-sized (0.01 to 0.1%). The chain links TRBV14 to TRBJ2-1; maybe TRBD1 (6 bases). From germline, CDR1 is SGHDN and CDR2 FVKESK. Trimming took 6 bases from V and 5 from J, leaving 11 bases between them. The CDR3 has 13 amino acids. Here the CDR3 reads CASSPGTHNEQFF. The CDR3, as DNA: TGTGCCAGCAGTCCCGGGACACACAATGAGCAGTTCTTC.

This clonotype showed up many times. V usage is TRBV10-3 and J usage is TRBJ2-7; unclear D gene. Trimming took 9 bases from V and 6 from J, leaving 15 bases between them. From germline, CDR1 is ENHRY and CDR2 SYGVKD. The CDR3 sequence is 12 residues long. This CDR3 is CAISAHRGEQYV. The CDR3 DNA reads as TGTGCCATATCGGCTCACCGTGGCGAGCAGTACGTC.

Sample share makes this clonotype medium-sized. The chain uses TRBV12-3 or TRBV12-4 and TRBJ2-3; D is unresolved. V dropped 6 bases and J dropped 1 base, with 14 bases sitting between them. This CDR3 contains 15 residues. CDR3 sequence reads: CASSVGGAGTDTQYF. The CDR3 DNA sequence: TGTGCCAGCAGCGTGGGTGGAGCTGGCACAGATACGCAGTATTTT.

Concerning this clonotype: Just one base apart from a much larger clone, this may be a read error. The chain links TRBV10-3 to TRBJ1-1; D call uncertain. Germline-derived CDR1 and CDR2 are ENHRY and SYGVKD. Trimming shortened V by 6 bases and J by 3 bases, and 11 bases separated the two germline ends. The CDR3 has 13 residues. The CDR3 DNA reads TGTGCCATCAGCCTCGGAAAGGACACTGAAGCTTTCTTT. It translates to CAISLGKDTEAFF.

This clonotype came up many times. The CDR3 here is CASSLQMQETQYF. In DNA, the CDR3 is TGTGCCAGCAGCTTACAGATGCAAGAGACCCAGTACTTC. The rearrangement links TRBV5-6 to TRBJ2-5; no reliable D call. The CDR3 consists of 13 residues. Deletions cut 2 bases from V and 2 bases from J, with 7 bases between. Germline CDR1 SGHDT, CDR2 YYEEEE.

The sample holds a few counts of this clonotype. A read error may account for a junction end that differs from germline. V gene TRBV7-2 combines with J gene TRBJ2-3; D not certain. The CDR3 is made up of 14 amino acids. Per germline, CDR1 SGHTA and CDR2 FQGNSA. The CDR3 DNA reads as TGTGCCAACAGCTTAGTGCAAAGGCGGGATACGCAGTATTTT. This translates into CANSLVQRRDTQYF.

This clonotype was counted ten times or more. The genes are TRBV29-1 and TRBJ1-6; D perhaps matches TRBD1 (6 bases). The CDR3 consists of 13 residues. V was shortened by 6 bases and J by 8 bases, with 14 bases between the two germline ends. CDR1 SQVTM and CDR2 ANQGSEA come from the germline V gene. The CDR3, as DNA: TGCAGCGTAGCCGGGACAAGAGATTCACCCCTCCACTTT. Translating it yields CSVAGTRDSPLHF.

The chain's CDR3 is CASSLASMTDEQYV. In nucleotides, the CDR3 is TGTGCCAGCAGCTTAGCTTCTATGACTGACGAGCAGTACGTC. The chain recombines TRBV7-2 with TRBJ2-7; no reliable D call. Germline CDR1 SGHTA, CDR2 FQGNSA. Deletions cut 0 bases from V and 5 bases from J, with 11 bases between. There are 14 residues in the CDR3.

This clonotype was observed many times. V is TRBV10-3 and J is TRBJ2-1; TRBD2 agrees at 10 bases. The CDR3 is 14 amino acids. Trimming at V came to 8 bases and at J to 2 bases, leaving 3 bases not matched to a gene. Germline-derived CDR1 and CDR2 are ENHRY and SYGVKD. CDR3 protein: CAIGAGGPYNEQFF. The CDR3 region has the DNA TGTGCCATCGGAGCGGGAGGGCCCTACAATGAGCAGTTCTTC.